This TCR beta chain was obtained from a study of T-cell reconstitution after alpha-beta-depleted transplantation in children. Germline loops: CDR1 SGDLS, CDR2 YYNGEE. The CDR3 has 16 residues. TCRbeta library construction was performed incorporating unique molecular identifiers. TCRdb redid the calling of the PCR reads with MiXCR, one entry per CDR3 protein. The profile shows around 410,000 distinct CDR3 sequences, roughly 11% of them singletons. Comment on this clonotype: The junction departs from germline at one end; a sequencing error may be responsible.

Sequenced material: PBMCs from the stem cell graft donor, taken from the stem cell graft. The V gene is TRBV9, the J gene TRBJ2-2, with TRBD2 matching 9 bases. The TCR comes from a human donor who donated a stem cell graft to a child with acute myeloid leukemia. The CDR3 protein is CASSVVPSGTTWELFF. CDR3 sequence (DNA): TGTGCCAGCAGCGTAGTGCCTAGCGGGACCACCTGGGAGCTGTTTTTT. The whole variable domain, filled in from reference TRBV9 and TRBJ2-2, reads DSGVTQTPKHLITATGQRVTLRCSPRSGDLSVYWYQQSLDQGLQFLIQYYNGEERAKGNILERFSAQQFPDLHSELNLSSLELGDSALYFCASSVVPSGTTWELFFGEGSRLTVL.